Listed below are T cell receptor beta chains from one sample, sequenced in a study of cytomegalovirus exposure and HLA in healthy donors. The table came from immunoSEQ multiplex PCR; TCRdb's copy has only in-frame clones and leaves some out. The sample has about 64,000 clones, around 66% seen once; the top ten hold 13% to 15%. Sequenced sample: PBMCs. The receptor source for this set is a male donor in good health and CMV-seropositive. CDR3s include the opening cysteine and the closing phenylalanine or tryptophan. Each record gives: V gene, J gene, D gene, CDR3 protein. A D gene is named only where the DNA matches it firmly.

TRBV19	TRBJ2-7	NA	CASSIRGPSQGRTYEQYF
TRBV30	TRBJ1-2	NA	CAWSDRVHSGYTF
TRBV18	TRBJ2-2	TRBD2	CASSPPGLAGAGELFF
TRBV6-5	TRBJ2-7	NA	CASSYSGGAEQYF
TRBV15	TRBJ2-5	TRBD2	CATSITTSGSLRETQYF
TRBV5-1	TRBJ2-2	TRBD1	CASRGTGSRGGELFF
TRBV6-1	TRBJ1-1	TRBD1	CASRTDRGKLTFF
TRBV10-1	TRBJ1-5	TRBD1	CASSRDSYQPQHF
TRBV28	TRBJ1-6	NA	CASSLLHLSPLHF
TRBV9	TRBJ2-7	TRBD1	CASSVAAGTGGYEQYF
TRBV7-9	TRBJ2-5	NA	CASSLVLVSPETQYF
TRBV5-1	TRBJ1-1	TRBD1	CASSSAGGANTEAFF
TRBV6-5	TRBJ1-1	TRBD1	CASRLGQVRNTEAFF
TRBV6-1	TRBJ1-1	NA	CASSEAWRVGEAFF
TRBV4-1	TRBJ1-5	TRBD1	CASAGQMNQPQHF
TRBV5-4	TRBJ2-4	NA	CASSLDVNFVNIQYF
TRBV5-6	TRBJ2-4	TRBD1	CASSLEGQGSRGNIQYF
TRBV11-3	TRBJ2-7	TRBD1	CASSTGQGSPYEQYF
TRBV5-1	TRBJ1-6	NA	CASSFNRVRSEDSPLHF
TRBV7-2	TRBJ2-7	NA	CASSPQQGRSYEQYF
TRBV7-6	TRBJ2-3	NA	CASSARGITDTQYF
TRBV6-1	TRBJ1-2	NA	CASSEGYRAYGYTF
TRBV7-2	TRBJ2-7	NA	CASSLALHEQYF
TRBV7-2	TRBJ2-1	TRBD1	CASSLAQGGGFF
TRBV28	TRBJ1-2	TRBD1	CASSSGQGGGYTF
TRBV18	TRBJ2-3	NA	CASSPRPGQGTDTQYF
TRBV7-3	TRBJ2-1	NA	CASSLSPGGNEQFF
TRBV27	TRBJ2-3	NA	CASSSPAGSTDTQYF
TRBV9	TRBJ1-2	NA	CASSVALADYGYTF
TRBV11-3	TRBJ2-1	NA	CASSHGVRVDEQFF
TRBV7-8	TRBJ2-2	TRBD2	CASSLLQRGSGELFF
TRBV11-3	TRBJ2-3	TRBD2	CASSSGLAGEDTQYF
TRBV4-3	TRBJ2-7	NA	CASSRETGGYEQYF
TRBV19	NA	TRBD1	CASSIGQGLNEQYF
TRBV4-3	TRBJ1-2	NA	CASSQVKSEAYGYTF
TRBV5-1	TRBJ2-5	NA	CASKPEGETQYF
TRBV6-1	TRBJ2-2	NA	CASSVDVGPTNTGELFF
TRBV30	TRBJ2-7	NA	CAQGKINEQYF
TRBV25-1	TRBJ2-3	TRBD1	CASSDDRVADTQYF
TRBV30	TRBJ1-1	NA	CAWNPGGAATEAFF
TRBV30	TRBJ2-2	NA	CAWWEQGTGELFF
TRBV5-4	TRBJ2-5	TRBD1	CASSSGQGVGETQYF
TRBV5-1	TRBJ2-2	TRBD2	CASSPRTSGGTGELFF
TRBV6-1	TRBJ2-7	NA	CASSPSENYEQYF
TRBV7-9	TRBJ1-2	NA	CASSLVGDYGYTF
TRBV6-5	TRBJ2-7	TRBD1	CASSYQGQPCQQYF
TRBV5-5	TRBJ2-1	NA	CASSGGSSEQFF
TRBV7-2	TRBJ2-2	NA	CAGSLALGAGELFF
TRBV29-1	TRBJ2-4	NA	CSVFSAGENIQYF
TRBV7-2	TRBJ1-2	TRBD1	CASSLANRGNNGYTF
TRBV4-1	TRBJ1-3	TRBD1	CASSQAGQGAGNTIYF
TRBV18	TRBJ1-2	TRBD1	CASSPSGTGGIYGYTF
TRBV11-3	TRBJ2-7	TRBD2	CASSLGPQRERNEQYF
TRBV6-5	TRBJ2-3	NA	CASSSGTRSDTQYF